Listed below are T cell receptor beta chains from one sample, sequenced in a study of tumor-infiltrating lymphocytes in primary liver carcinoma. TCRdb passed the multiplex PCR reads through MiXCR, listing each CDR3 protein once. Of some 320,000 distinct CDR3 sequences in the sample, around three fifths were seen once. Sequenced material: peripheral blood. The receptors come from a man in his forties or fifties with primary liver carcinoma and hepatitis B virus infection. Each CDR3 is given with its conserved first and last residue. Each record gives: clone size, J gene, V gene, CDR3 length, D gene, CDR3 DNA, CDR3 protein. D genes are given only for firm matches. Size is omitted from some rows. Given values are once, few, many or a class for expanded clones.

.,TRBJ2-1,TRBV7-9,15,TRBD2,TGTGCCAGCAGCTTGTTCGGTAGCGGGAGGGTTGAGCAGTTCTTC,CASSLFGSGRVEQFF
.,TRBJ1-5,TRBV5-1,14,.,TGCGCCAGCGGCCCTCTTGGGGGAACTCAGCCCCAGCATTTT,CASGPLGGTQPQHF
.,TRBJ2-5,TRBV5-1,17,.,TGCGCCAGCAGCTTGGCCCCAGGTGGAGGGGGCGCGAAGACCCAGTACTTC,CASSLAPGGGGAKTQYF
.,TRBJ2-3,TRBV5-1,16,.,TGCGCCAGCAGCCTCAATGGGCAAGCTAGCACAGATACGCAGTATTTT,CASSLNGQASTDTQYF
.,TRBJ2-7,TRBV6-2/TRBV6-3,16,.,TGTGCCAGCAGTTACTCGACTGTGACGGGAGACTACGAGCAGTACTTC,CASSYSTVTGDYEQYF
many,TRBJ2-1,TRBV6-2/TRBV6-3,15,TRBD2,TGTGCCAGCAGTCCCAATGCGGGAGGGCCGAATGAGCAGTTCTTC,CASSPNAGGPNEQFF
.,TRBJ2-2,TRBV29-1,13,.,TGCAGCGTCTCGGGGAGTTACACCGGGGAGCTGTATTTT,CSVSGSYTGELYF
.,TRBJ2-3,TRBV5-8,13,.,TGTGCCAGCAGCATACCCGGGACCGATACGCAGTATTTT,CASSIPGTDTQYF
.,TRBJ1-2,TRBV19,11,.,TGTGCCAGTAGGCTCTATAGAGGCTACACCTTC,CASRLYRGYTF
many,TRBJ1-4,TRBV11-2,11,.,TGTGCCAACACATCATCAGGCAAACTGTTTTTT,CANTSSGKLFF
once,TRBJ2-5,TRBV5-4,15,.,TGTGTCAGCAGCTTGAACGGGGACGGCCAAGGGACCCAGTACTTC,CVSSLNGDGQGTQYF
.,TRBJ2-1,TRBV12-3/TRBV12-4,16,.,TGTGCCAGCAGCCACAGGCGGGCGCTGATGGTCCATGAGCAGTTCTTC,CASSHRRALMVHEQFF
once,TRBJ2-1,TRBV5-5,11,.,TGTGACAGCAGTCCCCTAAATGAGCAGTTCTTC,CDSSPLNEQFF
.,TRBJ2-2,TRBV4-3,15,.,TGTGCCAGCAGGCAAGATCCGGGACATCCCGGGGAGCTGTTTTTT,CASRQDPGHPGELFF
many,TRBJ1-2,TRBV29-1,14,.,TGCAGCGTTGAAACCGGGGGCGATCGCTATGGCTACACCTTC,CSVETGGDRYGYTF
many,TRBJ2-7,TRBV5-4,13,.,TGTGCCAGCAGCTTGGCTAAAACGGGGGAGCAGTACTTC,CASSLAKTGEQYF
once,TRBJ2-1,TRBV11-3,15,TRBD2,TGTGTCAGCATTCTACAGGCGGGAGGGAGGTTTGAGCAGTTCTTC,CVSILQAGGRFEQFF
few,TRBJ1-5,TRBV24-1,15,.,TGTGCCACCAGTGAGGGCGGGTATAGCAATCAGCCCCAGCATTTT,CATSEGGYSNQPQHF
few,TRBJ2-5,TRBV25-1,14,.,TGTGCCAGCAGTGAAGTTCGTGTCCAAGAGACCCAGTACTTC,CASSEVRVQETQYF
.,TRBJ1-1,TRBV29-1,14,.,TGCAGCGTCCGCCCGTCCTGGAGAAACACTGAAGCCTTCTTT,CSVRPSWRNTEAFF
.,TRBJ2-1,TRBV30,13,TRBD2,TGTGCCTGGGGCCGAATAGCGGGAGGGTCCCAGTTCTTC,CAWGRIAGGSQFF
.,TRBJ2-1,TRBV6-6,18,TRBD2,TGTGCCAGCAACACAGTTTTGACTAGCGGAACCTCCTACTATGAGCAGTTCTTC,CASNTVLTSGTSYYEQFF
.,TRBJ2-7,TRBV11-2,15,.,TGTTCCAGCAGCTTAGCGGCAGAGAGTTCCTACGAGCAGTACTTC,CSSSLAAESSYEQYF
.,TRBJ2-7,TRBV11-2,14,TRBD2,TGTGCCAGCAGCCTCAGCGGGAGAAGCTACGAACAGTACTTC,CASSLSGRSYEQYF
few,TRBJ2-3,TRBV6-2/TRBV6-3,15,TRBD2,TGTGCCAGCACCACTAGCGGGAGAGGAACAGATACGCAGTATTTT,CASTTSGRGTDTQYF
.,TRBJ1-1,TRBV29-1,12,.,TGCAGCGTTCGATGGGGCGCGACTGAAGCTTTATTC,CSVRWGATEALF
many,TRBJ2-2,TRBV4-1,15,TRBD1,TGCGCCAGCAGCCCCCGGGACAGGGGTACCGGGGAGCTGTTTTTT,CASSPRDRGTGELFF
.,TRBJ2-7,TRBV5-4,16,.,TGTGCCAGCAGAGGGGGTGTGGTAGCGGCACTCTACGAGCAGTACTTC,CASRGGVVAALYEQYF
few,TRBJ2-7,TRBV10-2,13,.,TGCGCCAGCAGTGAGCAGGGGAATTACGAGCAGTACTTC,CASSEQGNYEQYF
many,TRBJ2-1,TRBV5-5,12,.,TGTGCCGGGGAACGAGGGCGCGATGAGCAGTTCTTC,CAGERGRDEQFF
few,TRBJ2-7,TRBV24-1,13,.,TGTGCCACCAGTGATTTGCGTGGGAGCGAGCAGTACTTC,CATSDLRGSEQYF
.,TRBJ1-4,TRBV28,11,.,TGTGCCAAGGGTTTAGATGAAAAACTGTTTTTT,CAKGLDEKLFF